The 19 T cell receptor beta chains below all came from one sample that was sequenced in a study of T cells in Graves' hyperthyroidism and ophthalmopathy. Amplified TCR beta CDR3 regions derived from RNA transcripts. First-round RT-PCR of the TCR CDR3 relied on the HTBI primer set. One entry per CDR3 protein results from TCRdb running MiXCR on the multiplex PCR reads. Here the sample spans about 380,000 distinct CDR3 sequences, approximately 12% being singletons. Sequenced sample: blood. The source is a young man with Graves' hyperthyroidism that later progressed to Graves' ophthalmopathy.

This clonotype has a handful of counts. The rearrangement links TRBV9 to TRBJ2-1; D possibly corresponds to TRBD1 (6 bases). V lost 2 bases and J 5 bases, leaving 11 bases between the germline ends. CDR1 and CDR2 from the germline V gene are SGDLS and YYNGEE. This CDR3 is 14 amino acids long. CDR3 loop: CASSVVSGDNEQFF. CDR3 DNA sequence: TGTGCCAGCAGCGTTGTTTCAGGGGACAATGAGCAGTTCTTC.

This clonotype was seen a handful of times. This rearrangement joins TRBV20-1 to TRBJ1-4; tentative D call: TRBD1 (5 bases). V lost 6 bases to trimming and J lost 8 bases, with 16 bases between them. Germline V gene data show CDR1 as DFQATT and CDR2 as SNEGSKA (reference sequence). The CDR3 is 13 amino acids. This CDR3 reads CSAARARGEKLFF. The DNA for the CDR3 is TGCAGTGCGGCCAGGGCGCGTGGAGAAAAACTGTTTTTT.

The table lists this clonotype with a few counts. The CDR3 region is CARDRLNYGYTF. CDR3 bases: TGTGCCAGGGACAGACTTAACTATGGCTACACCTTC. The chain joins TRBV7-9 to TRBJ1-2; perhaps TRBD1 as D (6 bases). CDR1 and CDR2 from the germline V gene are SEHNR and FQNEAQ (reference sequence). Deletions cut 9 bases from V and 1 base from J, with 9 bases between. The CDR3 extends over 12 amino acids. Drawing the rest from reference TRBV7-9 and TRBJ1-2, the complete variable domain is DTGVSQNPRHKITKRGQNVTFRCDPISEHNRLYWYRQTLGQGPEFLTYFQNEAQLEKSRLLSDRFSAERPKGSFSTLEIQRTEQGDSAMYLCARDRLNYGYTFGSGTRLTVV.

This clonotype was found a few times. This chain links TRBV29-1 with TRBJ2-2, with D uncertain. Between the trimmed V and J ends, which lost 6 bases and 1 base, there was a span of 9 bases. Germline loops: CDR1 SQVTM, CDR2 ANQGSEA. This CDR3 comprises 13 residues. The CDR3 DNA follows: TGCAGCGTCCTTAAACAGAACACCGGGGAGCTGTTTTTT. The encoded protein is CSVLKQNTGELFF.

There are many counts of this clonotype. The chain combines TRBV6-1 with TRBJ1-2; D is unclear. The CDR3 length is 14 residues. Trimming cost V 5 bases and J 1 base, with 11 bases left between them. Germline-derived CDR1 and CDR2 are MNHNS and SASEGT. CDR3 region: CASSLSGFNYGYTF. As DNA, the CDR3 is TGTGCCAGCAGTTTGAGCGGGTTTAACTATGGCTACACCTTC.

Turning to this clonotype: Germline and junction disagree at one end, which may indicate a read error. The gene calls are TRBV25-1 and TRBJ1-2; D remains unclear. The CDR3 extends over 16 amino acids. Germline values: CDR1 MGHDK, CDR2 SYGVNS. CDR3 nucleotide sequence: TGTGCCAGCAGTGAATATAGCGAACACTCTAACTATGGCTGCACCTTC. Amino acids: CASSEYSEHSNYGCTF.

This clonotype was counted between two and nine times. Written as DNA, the CDR3 is TGTGCCAGCAGTTCCTCAGGGGCGCGGTATTCACCCCTCCACTTT. Encoded protein: CASSSSGARYSPLHF. V usage is TRBV7-9 and J usage is TRBJ1-6; D is perhaps TRBD1 (6 bases). V gave up 6 bases and J gave up 8 bases, with 17 bases separating them. CDR1 SEHNR and CDR2 FQNEAQ come from the germline V gene (reference sequence). This CDR3 contains 15 residues.

Ten or more counts support this clonotype. The chain couples TRBV7-9 to TRBJ2-7; 8 bases line up with TRBD1. The germline gives CDR1 SEHNR, CDR2 FQNEAQ (reference sequence). The CDR3 covers 16 residues. V was clipped by 0 bases and J by 2 bases; unmatched bases: 6. The chain's CDR3 is CASSLARQGRPYEQYF. The DNA of the CDR3 is TGTGCCAGCAGCTTAGCCCGACAGGGGCGTCCCTACGAGCAGTACTTC.

A note on this clonotype: A much bigger clone sits one base away, suggesting this may be a read error. The chain joins TRBV27 to TRBJ1-5; the D is unclear. V lost 7 bases and J lost 6, with 19 bases in between. This CDR3 contains 15 residues. The V gene's germline CDR1 is MNHEY and CDR2 SMNVEV (reference sequence). For the CDR3, the DNA is TGTGCCAGCATTAGAAGGGCGTTGACAAGTCAGCCCCAGCATTTT. Its translation is CASIRRALTSQPQHF.

The rearrangement joins TRBV4-1 to TRBJ1-1, with D uncertain. The CDR3 length is 13 residues. Germline CDR1 is MGHRA and CDR2 is YSYEKL. Deletions cut 4 bases from V and 4 bases from J, with 10 bases between. The CDR3 here is CASSLQRSTEAFF. CDR3 bases: TGCGCCAGCAGCCTACAGAGGAGCACTGAAGCTTTCTTT.

This clonotype has just a few counts. V gene TRBV29-1 combines with J gene TRBJ1-2; TRBD1 agrees at 7 bases. The CDR3 contains 15 residues. With V trimmed by 1 base and J by 4 bases, 9 bases remained unmatched. Germline CDR1 and CDR2: SQVTM and ANQGSEA. DNA for the CDR3: TGCAGCGTTGAAGTGGTGGGCAGGGGGACCTATGGCTACACCTTC. As protein: CSVEVVGRGTYGYTF.

The rearrangement joins TRBV4-1 to TRBJ2-5, with D unresolved. The CDR3 is 13 amino acids. The germline V gene encodes CDR1 MGHRA and CDR2 YSYEKL. The V gene lost 3 bases and the J gene lost 4 bases, with 9 bases spanning the gap. CDR3 loop: CASSHLDRETQYF. The CDR3 DNA sequence: TGCGCCAGCAGCCATTTAGATAGAGAGACCCAGTACTTC.

The chain is built from TRBV5-1 and TRBJ1-6; a weak D match, TRBD1 (6 bases). The length of the CDR3 is 17 residues. From germline, CDR1 is SGHRS and CDR2 YFSETQ. The V end lost 3 bases, the J end lost 5 bases, and 18 bases lay between the germline ends. The CDR3 nucleotides read TGCGCCAGCAGCTGGGGGGCCTCCGGGACGGATAATTCACCCCTCCACTTT. The encoded protein is CASSWGASGTDNSPLHF.

This clonotype was recorded many times. The rearrangement links TRBV3-1 to TRBJ1-4; D is uncertain. V was cut by 0 bases and J by 0 bases, with 8 bases left in between. Germline V gene lookup returns CDR1 LGHDT and CDR2 YNNKEL (reference sequence). This CDR3 is built from 16 residues. The CDR3 here is CASSQDRTATNEKLFF. In DNA, the CDR3 is TGTGCCAGCAGCCAAGATCGGACTGCAACTAATGAAAAACTGTTTTTT.

This clonotype turned up a few times. The chain employs TRBV5-1 and TRBJ2-1, with a tentative D call TRBD1 (5 bases). The germline V gene has CDR1 SGHRS and CDR2 YFSETQ. The CDR3 sequence is 19 residues long. The ends were cut back, 4 bases at V and 0 bases at J, with 23 bases in the middle. The CDR3 loop is CASSPGREIALSSYNEQFF. The CDR3 nucleotides read TGCGCCAGCAGCCCTGGCAGGGAAATTGCCTTGAGCTCCTACAATGAGCAGTTCTTC.

The gene calls are TRBV20-1 and TRBJ2-3; TRBD2 aligns across 9 bases. The CDR3 totals 14 residues. The germline CDR1 and CDR2 sequences are DFQATT and SNEGSKA (reference sequence). V shed 6 bases and J 0 bases; nucleotides not matched to a gene: 4. CDR3 amino acids: CSAQRGASTDTQYF. CDR3 sequence (DNA): TGCAGTGCGCAGCGGGGGGCAAGCACAGATACGCAGTATTTT.

This clonotype was counted ten times or more. The chain carries TRBV5-1 and TRBJ1-4; D is unresolved. Germline assignment: CDR1 SGHRS and CDR2 YFSETQ. Trimming took off 4 bases at V and 0 bases at J, with 7 bases between the two ends. The length of the CDR3 is 14 residues. In nucleotides, the CDR3 is TGCGCCAGCAGCGCAACCGCAACTAATGAAAAACTGTTTTTT. Translated, it gives CASSATATNEKLFF.

This clonotype was counted only a few times. This chain links TRBV2 with TRBJ2-3; tentative D call: TRBD1 (6 bases). Trimming took 4 bases from V and 6 from J, leaving 11 bases between them. This CDR3 has 13 residues. The germline CDR1 and CDR2 sequences are SNHLY and FYNNEI. The CDR3 protein is CASSGDKGDTQYF. The CDR3 DNA follows: TGTGCCAGCAGTGGGGACAAGGGCGATACGCAGTATTTT.

This clonotype came up many times. The chain links TRBV28 to TRBJ2-3, with 7 bases identical to TRBD1. Germline V gene lookup returns CDR1 MDHEN and CDR2 SYDVKM. The CDR3 totals 16 residues. Trimming removed 3 bases from V and 6 bases from J; junction bases left unmatched: 12. The CDR3: CASSLGLGTVSDTQYF. The CDR3 nucleotides are TGTGCCAGCAGTTTGGGCTTGGGGACAGTGTCCGATACGCAGTATTTT.